Here is one T cell receptor beta chain with its context. This entry comes from a study of OX40 agonist ivuxolimab in advanced cancers. Germline V gene lookup returns CDR1 SGHAT and CDR2 FQNNGV. The CDR3 covers 15 residues. The germline V and J ends were trimmed by 5 bases and 0 bases, with 12 bases remaining between them. TCRdb's table, derived via immunoSEQ multiplex PCR, lists solely in-frame clones and lacks some. Of tens of thousands of clones listed, 85% were seen once; the top ten hold approximately 2.6%. This receptor was obtained from an adult with an advanced solid tumor such as melanoma, head and neck, liver or kidney cancer. The V gene is TRBV11-2, the J gene TRBJ2-3, with D possibly being TRBD2 (6 bases). Sequences were derived from CD4+ or CD8+ T cells sorted from blood, sampled in a trial of the OX40 agonist ivuxolimab. CDR3 coding DNA: TGTGCCAGCAGCCCGTCTGGGACTAGCACAGATACGCAGTATTTT. It translates to CASSPSGTSTDTQYF.